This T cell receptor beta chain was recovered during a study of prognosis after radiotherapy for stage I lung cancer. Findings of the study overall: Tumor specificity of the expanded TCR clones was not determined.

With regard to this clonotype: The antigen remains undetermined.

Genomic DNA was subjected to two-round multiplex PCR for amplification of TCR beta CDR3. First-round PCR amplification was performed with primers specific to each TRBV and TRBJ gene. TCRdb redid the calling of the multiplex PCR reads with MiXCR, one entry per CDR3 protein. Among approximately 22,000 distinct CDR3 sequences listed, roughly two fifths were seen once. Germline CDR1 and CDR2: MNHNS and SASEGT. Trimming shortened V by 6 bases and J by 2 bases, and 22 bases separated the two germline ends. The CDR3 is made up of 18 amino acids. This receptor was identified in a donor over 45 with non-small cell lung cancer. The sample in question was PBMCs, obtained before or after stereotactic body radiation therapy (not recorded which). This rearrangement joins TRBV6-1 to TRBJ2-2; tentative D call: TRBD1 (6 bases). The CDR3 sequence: CASRRQEPTIFNTGELFF. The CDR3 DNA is TGTGCCAGCAGACGACAGGAGCCCACTATTTTTAACACCGGGGAGCTGTTTTTT.